This T cell receptor (beta chain) was sequenced during a study of cytomegalovirus exposure and HLA in healthy donors. The PCR used 60 Vbeta and 13 Jbeta primers. Repertoires were generated with immunoSEQ multiplex PCR, while TCRdb's copy carries only in-frame clones and drops some. The table shows 130,000 to 150,000 clones, with about 79% occurring only once. Germline CDR1 and CDR2: GTSNPN and SVGIG (reference sequence). Trimming cost V 0 bases and J 4 bases; bases outside gene matches: 0. The CDR3 has 13 residues. The chain joins TRBV30 to TRBJ2-5; 9 bases align to TRBD2. This TCR was recovered from a man aged 40-50 years in good health and CMV-seropositive. Sequencing input: PBMCs. This CDR3 is CAWSVLAGETQYF. CDR3 DNA: TGTGCCTGGAGTGTACTAGCGGGAGAGACCCAGTACTTC.